Listed below are T cell receptor beta chains from one sample, sequenced in a study of OX40 agonist ivuxolimab in advanced cancers. Here immunoSEQ multiplex PCR was the method, and the copy in TCRdb shows in-frame clones only, minus some. The table shows 55,000 to 90,000 clones, with approximately 80% occurring only once. The material sequenced was CD4+ or CD8+ T cells sorted from blood, taken in a trial of the OX40 agonist ivuxolimab. These receptors came from an adult with an advanced solid tumor such as melanoma, head and neck, liver or kidney cancer. Each CDR3 is given with its conserved first and last residue. D genes are given only for firm matches. A clone size is listed for some rows: how often the clone was seen (once, few, many), or a class if it is expanded.

J gene	D gene	V gene	clone size	CDR3 length	CDR3 DNA	CDR3 protein
TRBJ2-1	NA	TRBV5-1	NA	13	TGCGCCAGCAGCTTGGTTGGGCGTAATGAGCAGTTCTTC	CASSLVGRNEQFF
TRBJ2-5	TRBD2	TRBV4-1	NA	17	TGCGCCAGCAGCCAGGGGATTGCGGGGGGGCCCGGGGAGACCCAGTACTTC	CASSQGIAGGPGETQYF
TRBJ1-4	NA	TRBV6-1	NA	13	TGTGCCAGCAAAAGACCCTTTAATGAAAAACTGTTTTTT	CASKRPFNEKLFF
TRBJ2-7	TRBD1	TRBV5-1	NA	13	TGCGCCAGCAGCCCCGGACAGGGTGGCGAGCAGTACTTC	CASSPGQGGEQYF
TRBJ1-1	NA	TRBV5-1	NA	14	TGCGCCAGCAGCCGAGGGACGGCGAACACTGAAGCTTTCTTT	CASSRGTANTEAFF
TRBJ2-3	NA	TRBV15	NA	14	TGTGCCACCAGCAGGGGCCATACCACAGATACGCAGTATTTT	CATSRGHTTDTQYF
TRBJ2-1	NA	TRBV6-5	NA	12	TGTGCCAGCAGTTACGACCTCAATGAGCAGTTCTTC	CASSYDLNEQFF
TRBJ2-7	NA	TRBV4-2	NA	13	TGTGCCAGCAGCTTGGTAGGGGTTTACGAGCAGTACTTC	CASSLVGVYEQYF
TRBJ2-7	TRBD1	TRBV7-7	NA	15	TGTGCCAGCAGCAAGGGGGCAGACAGCTCCTACGAGCAGTACTTC	CASSKGADSSYEQYF
TRBJ1-2	NA	TRBV18	NA	16	TGTGCCAGCTCACGAAGCAGGGGTGATTCCCGCTATGGCTACACCTTC	CASSRSRGDSRYGYTF
TRBJ1-1	NA	TRBV10-2	NA	12	TGCGCCAGCACCCGAGGGGATACTGAAGCTTTCTTT	CASTRGDTEAFF
TRBJ2-3	TRBD1	TRBV5-1	NA	16	TGCGCCAGCAGCGTTGGACAGGGGCTTACCACAGATACGCAGTATTTT	CASSVGQGLTTDTQYF
TRBJ1-3	TRBD1	TRBV5-1	NA	16	TGCGCCAGCAGCTTGGCCGGGACAGGGACTGGAAACACCATATATTTT	CASSLAGTGTGNTIYF
TRBJ2-5	NA	TRBV18	NA	12	TGTGCCAGCTCACCACGGGGAGAGACCCAGTACTTC	CASSPRGETQYF
TRBJ2-3	NA	TRBV11-2	NA	13	TGTGCCAGCAGCATCGACCGCACAGATACGCAGTATTTT	CASSIDRTDTQYF
TRBJ1-4	TRBD1	TRBV6-5	NA	14	TGTGCCAGCAGTTACGCAGGGGGTATTGAAAAACTGTTTTTT	CASSYAGGIEKLFF
TRBJ2-1	TRBD2	TRBV30	few	13	TGTGCCTGGAGATCGCGGGGGGTCAATGAGCAGTTCTTC	CAWRSRGVNEQFF
TRBJ2-2	NA	TRBV7-2	NA	15	TGTGCCAGCAGCTTAGCCAACAAGTACACCGGGGAGCTGTTTTTT	CASSLANKYTGELFF
TRBJ2-7	NA	TRBV10-2	NA	17	TGCGCCAGCAGTGAAGGGGGGGTTAGTAGCGGGCACTACGAGCAGTACTTC	CASSEGGVSSGHYEQYF
TRBJ1-1	NA	TRBV5-6	NA	12	TGTGCCAGCAGCCTTATCCCCGGAGAAGCTTTCTTT	CASSLIPGEAFF
TRBJ2-2	NA	TRBV5-1	NA	15	TGCGCCAGCAGCTTTATAGGGAAAGGGACCGGGGAGCTGTTTTTT	CASSFIGKGTGELFF
TRBJ1-1	NA	TRBV18	NA	15	TGTGCCAGCTCACCGAGCCAGAGCATGAACACTGAAGCTTTCTTT	CASSPSQSMNTEAFF
TRBJ2-1	TRBD1	TRBV6-5	few	15	TGTGCCAGCAGACCAGGGACAGGGGGCCACAATGAGCAGTTCTTC	CASRPGTGGHNEQFF
TRBJ2-1	TRBD1	TRBV5-8	NA	12	TGTGCCAGCAGGACAGGGGGGAATGAGCAGTTCTTC	CASRTGGNEQFF
TRBJ2-1	TRBD2	TRBV5-1	few	15	TGCGCCAGCAGCACGGGACTAGCAACGTACAATGAGCAGTTCTTC	CASSTGLATYNEQFF
TRBJ1-1	TRBD1	TRBV7-9	NA	18	TGTGCCAGCAGCTTACCGGACAGGGGCCGGAATATGAACACTGAAGCTTTCTTT	CASSLPDRGRNMNTEAFF
TRBJ2-7	NA	TRBV6-5	NA	11	TGTGCCAGCAGTTACAGCGGCGAGCAGTACTTC	CASSYSGEQYF
TRBJ1-4	NA	TRBV19	few	15	TGTGCCAGTAGGGCGGCGGGTGCAACTAATGAAAAACTGTTTTTT	CASRAAGATNEKLFF
TRBJ1-2	NA	TRBV7-2	NA	14	TGTGCCAGCAGCTTAGACAGAAATAACTATGGCTACACCTTC	CASSLDRNNYGYTF
TRBJ2-2	TRBD2	TRBV4-2	NA	16	TGTGCCAGCAGCCTGACTAGCGGGGGGGCTGGCGGGGAGCTGTTTTTT	CASSLTSGGAGGELFF
TRBJ1-2	NA	TRBV7-2	NA	14	TGTGCCAGCAGCCGCAGGGATTTCGGCTATGGCTACACCTTC	CASSRRDFGYGYTF
TRBJ1-5	TRBD1	TRBV6-1	NA	18	TGTGCCAGCAGTGGCCGGGACAGGAGCATAGGGGGCAATCAGCCCCAGCATTTT	CASSGRDRSIGGNQPQHF
TRBJ2-7	NA	TRBV27	NA	16	TGTGCCAGCAGTCTCGGGGTTTTAAGTAGAAAGTACGAGCAGTACTTC	CASSLGVLSRKYEQYF